The source of this T cell receptor beta chain is a study of blood T cells in healthy people across ages. Next came a second PCR, run for about 6 to 11 cycles, which used a sample-barcoded 5' primer along with a J-beta primer mix. TCRdb called the 5' RACE reads again in MiXCR, with one record for every CDR3 protein. This sample has 650,000 to 700,000 distinct CDR3 sequences; approximately 52% occur once, and the top ten carry approximately 13%. Germline CDR1 is MGHDK and CDR2 is SYGVNS. V lost 5 bases and J lost 0; bases outside the gene matches: 15. The CDR3 has 19 residues. J is TRBJ2-3 and V is TRBV25-1, with 9 bases that match TRBD2. The sample consisted of blood. This clonotype was sampled from a woman of 80 years or more in good health. The CDR3 DNA follows: TGTGCCAGCAGTCATAGCGGGGGAGCCAGGGAAAAGAGCACAGATACGCAGTATTTT. It is translated as CASSHSGGAREKSTDTQYF.